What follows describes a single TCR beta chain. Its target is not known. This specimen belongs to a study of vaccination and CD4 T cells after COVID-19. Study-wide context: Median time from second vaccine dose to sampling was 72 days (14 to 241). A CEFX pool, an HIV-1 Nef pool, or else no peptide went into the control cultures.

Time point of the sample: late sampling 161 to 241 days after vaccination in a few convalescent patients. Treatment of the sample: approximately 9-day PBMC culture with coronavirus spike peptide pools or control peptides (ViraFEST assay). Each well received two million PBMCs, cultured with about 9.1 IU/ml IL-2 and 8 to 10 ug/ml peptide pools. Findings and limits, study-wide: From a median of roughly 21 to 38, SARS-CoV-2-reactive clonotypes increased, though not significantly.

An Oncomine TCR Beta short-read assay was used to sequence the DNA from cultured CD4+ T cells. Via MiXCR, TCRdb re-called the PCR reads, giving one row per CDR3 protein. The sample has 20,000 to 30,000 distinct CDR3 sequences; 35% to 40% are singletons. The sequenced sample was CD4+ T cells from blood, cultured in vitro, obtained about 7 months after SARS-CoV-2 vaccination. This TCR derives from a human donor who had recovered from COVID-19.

The CDR3 is CASSWTSGSTDTQYF. CDR3 DNA sequence: TGTGCCAGCAGTTGGACTAGCGGTAGCACAGATACGCAGTATTTT. The chain joins TRBV27 to TRBJ2-3; 10 bases map to TRBD2. The V segment lost 4 bases and the J segment 0 bases; nucleotides outside the gene matches: 1. The CDR3 has 15 residues. The germline gives CDR1 MNHEY, CDR2 SMNVEV (reference sequence).